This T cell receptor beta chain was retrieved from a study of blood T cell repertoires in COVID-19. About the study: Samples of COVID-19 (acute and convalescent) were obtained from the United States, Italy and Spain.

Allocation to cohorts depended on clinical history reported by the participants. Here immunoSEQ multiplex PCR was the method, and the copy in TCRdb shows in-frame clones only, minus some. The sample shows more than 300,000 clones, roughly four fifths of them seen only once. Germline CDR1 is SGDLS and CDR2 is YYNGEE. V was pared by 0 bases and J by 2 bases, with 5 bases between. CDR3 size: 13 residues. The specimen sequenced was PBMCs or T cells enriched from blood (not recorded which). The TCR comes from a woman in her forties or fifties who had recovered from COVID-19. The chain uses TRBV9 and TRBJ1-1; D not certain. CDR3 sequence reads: CASSVVLNTEAFF. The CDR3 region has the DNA TGTGCCAGCAGCGTAGTCCTCAACACTGAAGCTTTCTTT.